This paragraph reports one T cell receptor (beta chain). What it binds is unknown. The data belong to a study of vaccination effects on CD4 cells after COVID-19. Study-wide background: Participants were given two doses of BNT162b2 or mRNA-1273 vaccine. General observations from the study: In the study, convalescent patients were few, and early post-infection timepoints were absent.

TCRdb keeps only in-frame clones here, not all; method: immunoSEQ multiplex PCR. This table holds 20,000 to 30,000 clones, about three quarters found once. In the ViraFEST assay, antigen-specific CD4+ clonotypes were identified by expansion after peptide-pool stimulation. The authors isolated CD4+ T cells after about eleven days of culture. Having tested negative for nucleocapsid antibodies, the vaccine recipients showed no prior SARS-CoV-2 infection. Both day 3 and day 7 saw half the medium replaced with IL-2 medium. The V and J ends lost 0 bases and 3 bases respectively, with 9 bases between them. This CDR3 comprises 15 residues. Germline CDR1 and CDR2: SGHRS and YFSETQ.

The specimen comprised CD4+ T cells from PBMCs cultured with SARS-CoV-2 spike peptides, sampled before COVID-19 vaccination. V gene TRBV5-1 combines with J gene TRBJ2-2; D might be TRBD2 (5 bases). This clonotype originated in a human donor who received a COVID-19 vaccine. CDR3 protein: CASSLASRDTGELFF. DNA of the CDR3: TGCGCCAGCAGCTTGGCCTCGAGGGACACCGGGGAGCTGTTTTTT.